Listed here are 28 T cell receptor beta chains from one sample, sequenced in a study of T cell repertoires in cytomegalovirus infection. MiXCR, run by TCRdb on the reads, gives a single entry per CDR3 protein. The table lists about 63,000 distinct CDR3 sequences, 20% to 25% of them singletons, with roughly 73% in the top ten. No antigen is known for these receptors. This specimen was CD8+ T cells from cultured PBMCs, taken from culture after CMV antigen stimulation. These receptors all come from a human donor in good health (CMV status not recorded). Some clones in this sample may be carry-over from other donors' samples.

The rearrangement uses TRBV6-1 and TRBJ2-7; 9 nucleotides align to TRBD1. CDR3 length equals 14 residues. V lost 7 bases to trimming and J lost 5 bases; unmatched junction nucleotides: 9. Germline V gives CDR1 MNHNS, CDR2 SASEGT. CDR3 protein: CASIAGTGLNEQYF. As DNA, the CDR3 is TGTGCCAGCATAGCCGGGACAGGGCTCAACGAGCAGTACTTC.

This clonotype appeared a few times. J is TRBJ2-3 and V is TRBV7-9; a possible D gene is TRBD2 (7 bases). This CDR3 spans 16 amino acids. CDR1 is SEHNR and CDR2 is FQNEAQ in the germline V gene (reference sequence). V lost 2 bases and J lost 2, with 14 bases in between. DNA for the CDR3: TGTGCCAGCAGCTTAATTTCGGGGGGCTCCACAGATACGCAGTATTTT. Protein sequence: CASSLISGGSTDTQYF.

This clonotype has only a few counts. The rearrangement uses TRBV4-1 and TRBJ2-5, with D perhaps TRBD1 or TRBD2 (5 bases each). The CDR3 extends over 14 amino acids. Germline CDR1 and CDR2: MGHRA and YSYEKL. The V end was cut by 4 bases, the J end by 5 bases, with 14 bases between. The CDR3 nucleotides read TGCGCCAGCAGCCTTGGGACGGATGGGGAGACCCAGTACTTC. Translating it yields CASSLGTDGETQYF.

This clonotype was detected ten times or more. J is TRBJ1-6 and V is TRBV11-2, with a weak D call TRBD1 (5 bases). V was pared by 4 bases and J by 7 bases, with 14 bases between. Germline lookup yields CDR1 SGHAT and CDR2 FQNNGV. CDR3 size: 15 residues. The CDR3 nucleotides are TGTGCCAGCAGCTCCCCAGGGTTGGAGAATTCACCCCTCCACTTT. This gives the protein CASSSPGLENSPLHF.

The sample holds a few counts of this clonotype. The chain has TRBV4-1 and TRBJ2-7, with a weak D call TRBD2 (6 bases). In germline, CDR1 is MGHRA, CDR2 YSYEKL. This CDR3 has 14 residues. V was clipped by 1 base and J by 5 bases, with 12 bases between them. CDR3 sequence reads: CASSQVGLFHEQYF. DNA for the CDR3: TGCGCCAGCAGCCAAGTCGGACTATTCCACGAGCAGTACTTC.

This clonotype was recorded a few times. The chain joins TRBV7-9 to TRBJ2-7, with D possibly TRBD1 on 6 matching bases. Trimming took off 4 bases at V and 3 bases at J, with 13 bases between the two ends. Germline CDR1 and CDR2: SEHNR and FQNEAQ (reference sequence). The CDR3 is 14 amino acids. The CDR3 DNA sequence: TGTGCCAGCAGCTCGGTGGACAGCCACTACGAGCAGTACTTC. It specifies CASSSVDSHYEQYF.

J is TRBJ2-4 and V is TRBV6-1; D tentatively fits TRBD1 or TRBD2 (5 bases each). Per the germline V gene, CDR1 is MNHNS and CDR2 is SASEGT. V gave up 5 bases and J gave up 1 base, with 21 bases separating them. This CDR3 spans 18 amino acids. This CDR3 is CASSKLTRFEGAKNIQYF. The CDR3 DNA follows: TGTGCCAGCAGTAAACTAACCCGTTTCGAGGGGGCCAAAAACATTCAGTACTTC.

Only a few counts were recorded for this clonotype. This rearrangement joins TRBV7-8 to TRBJ1-5; no clear D. This CDR3 has 13 residues. V lost 5 bases to trimming and J lost 0 bases, with 5 bases between them. The germline CDR1 and CDR2 sequences are SGHVS and FQNEAQ. CDR3 nucleotides: TGTGCCAGCAGCCCCTATAGCAATCAGCCCCAGCATTTT. Protein product: CASSPYSNQPQHF.

The table lists this clonotype with a few counts. CDR3 loop: CASSPGTVYKADIQYF. CDR3 DNA sequence: TGTGCCAGCAGTCCCGGGACTGTTTACAAGGCGGACATTCAGTACTTC. V is TRBV12-3 or TRBV12-4 and J is TRBJ2-4; D is perhaps TRBD2 (6 bases). With 5 bases removed from V and 8 bases from J, the gap between germline ends came to 22 bases. This CDR3 spans 16 amino acids.

This clonotype occurred a few times. The rearrangement links TRBV6-5 to TRBJ1-6; D gene ambiguous. Per germline, CDR1 MNHEY and CDR2 SVGAGI. The CDR3 is made up of 14 amino acids. Between the trimmed V and J ends, which lost 7 bases and 9 bases, there was a span of 16 bases. In DNA form, the CDR3 reads TGTGCCAGCACCGTTAATCCCGGTTCTTCACCCCTCCACTTT. Its protein product is CASTVNPGSSPLHF.

A few counts support this clonotype. The chain has TRBV7-2 and TRBJ2-3; 9 bases fit TRBD2. The germline CDR1 and CDR2 sequences are SGHTA and FQGNSA. CDR3 length: 14 residues. Trimming removed 6 bases from V and 7 bases from J; junction bases left unmatched: 8. The CDR3 DNA reads TGTGCCAGCAGTCCCTTAGCGGGGGAGAATACGCAGTATTTT. This sequence encodes CASSPLAGENTQYF.

This clonotype occurred a few times. The V and J genes are TRBV7-6 and TRBJ1-1; a possible D gene is TRBD1 (5 bases). CDR3 length equals 14 residues. Trimming stripped 0 bases from V and 2 bases from J, with 7 bases between. Germline CDR1 reads SGHVS; CDR2 reads FNYEAQ. The CDR3 region has the DNA TGTGCCAGCAGCTTAGCAGGGGAAAACACTGAAGCTTTCTTT. Amino acid sequence: CASSLAGENTEAFF.

The chain combines TRBV7-2 with TRBJ2-7; D gene unclear. V was trimmed by 3 bases and J by 2 bases, leaving 8 bases between them. Germline V gene lookup returns CDR1 SGHTA and CDR2 FQGNSA. The CDR3 length is 13 residues. The CDR3 spells CASSFSQPYEQYF. The CDR3 DNA reads as TGTGCCAGCAGCTTCTCTCAGCCCTACGAGCAGTACTTC.

The chain has TRBV6-5 and TRBJ2-1, with 8 bases identical to TRBD2. This CDR3 has 14 amino acids. J was trimmed by 1 base and V by 5 bases; bases with no gene match: 1. CDR1 and CDR2 from the germline V gene are MNHEY and SVGAGI. CDR3 bases: TGTGCCAGCAGTGCGGGGGGATCCTACAATGAGCAGTTCTTC. Residues: CASSAGGSYNEQFF.

In this sample, this clonotype turned up a few times. V is TRBV4-1 and J is TRBJ1-4; maybe TRBD1 (6 bases). Per germline, CDR1 MGHRA and CDR2 YSYEKL. CDR3 size: 15 residues. V lost 2 bases, J lost 2 bases, and 9 bases lay in between. CDR3 nucleotides: TGCGCCAGCAGCCAATCTAGGGGGACTAATGAAAAACTGTTTTTT. Encoded protein: CASSQSRGTNEKLFF.

Only a few counts were recorded for this clonotype. The V gene is TRBV5-5, the J gene TRBJ2-2; TRBD1 agrees at 9 bases. The CDR3 totals 15 residues. Germline CDR1 is SGHKS and CDR2 is YYEKEE (reference sequence). Losses at the gene ends were 6 bases for V and 5 bases for J; bases not matched to a gene: 8. The DNA of the CDR3 is TGTGCCAGCACCCAGCGGGACAGGGTTACCGGGGAGCTGTTTTTT. Its protein is CASTQRDRVTGELFF.

V usage is TRBV20-1 and J usage is TRBJ1-1; 7 nucleotides agree with TRBD1. This CDR3 contains 12 residues. Germline V gene lookup returns CDR1 DFQATT and CDR2 SNEGSKA (reference sequence). V dropped 6 bases and J dropped 3; count of bases not matched to a gene: 4. CDR3 nucleotides: TGCAGTGCAGGTACAGGGGACACTGAAGCTTTCTTT. Amino acids: CSAGTGDTEAFF.

This clonotype has just a few counts. The gene calls are TRBV7-2 and TRBJ2-1; 9 nucleotides line up with TRBD2. The V gene end was trimmed by 1 base and the J gene end by 4 bases; junction bases not matched to a gene: 2. CDR3 length equals 15 residues. The germline gives CDR1 SGHTA, CDR2 FQGNSA. CDR3 sequence: CASSLDSGGYNEQFF. DNA of the CDR3: TGTGCCAGCAGCTTAGACAGCGGGGGGTACAATGAGCAGTTCTTC.

V gene TRBV7-9 combines with J gene TRBJ1-5, with D perhaps TRBD1 (6 bases). V gave up 5 bases and J gave up 0 bases, with 8 bases separating them. The V gene's germline CDR1 is SEHNR and CDR2 FQNEAQ (reference sequence). This CDR3 spans 14 amino acids. This CDR3 reads CASSNRDSNQPQHF. The DNA for the CDR3 is TGTGCCAGCAGCAACAGGGATAGCAATCAGCCCCAGCATTTT. The whole variable domain, filled in from reference TRBV7-9 and TRBJ1-5, reads DTGVSQNPRHKITKRGQNVTFRCDPISEHNRLYWYRQTLGQGPEFLTYFQNEAQLEKSRLLSDRFSAERPKGSFSTLEIQRTEQGDSAMYLCASSNRDSNQPQHFGDGTRLSIL.

This chain connects TRBV28 to TRBJ2-1; possible D gene TRBD1, 6 bases. Looked up from germline, CDR1 is MDHEN and CDR2 is SYDVKM. With 5 bases removed from V and 4 bases from J, the gap between germline ends came to 15 bases. CDR3 length: 15 residues. The CDR3 is CASSRTDRRYNEQFF. The CDR3 coding sequence is TGTGCCAGCAGTCGCACGGACAGACGTTACAATGAGCAGTTCTTC.

The chain recombines TRBV7-2 with TRBJ2-5; D is unresolved. The length of the CDR3 is 17 residues. The germline gives CDR1 SGHTA, CDR2 FQGNSA. V was pared by 6 bases and J by 2 bases, with 22 bases between. This CDR3 is CASSPTWVQAEQETQYF. Written as DNA, the CDR3 is TGTGCCAGCAGTCCAACGTGGGTTCAGGCGGAACAAGAGACCCAGTACTTC.

This clonotype appeared a few times. The chain is built from TRBV28 and TRBJ1-1; TRBD1 matches at 7 bases. CDR3 length: 13 amino acids. Germline CDR1 reads MDHEN; CDR2 reads SYDVKM. V gave up 7 bases and J gave up 3 bases; unmatched junction bases: 5. CDR3 sequence (DNA): TGTGCCAGCATCAGGGGGTTCTACACTGAAGCTTTCTTT. It codes for CASIRGFYTEAFF.

This clonotype turned up a few times. The J gene is TRBJ2-7, the V gene TRBV10-3; TRBD2 might be the D (6 bases). Trimming cost V 0 bases and J 2 bases, with 11 bases left between them. This CDR3 spans 15 amino acids. Germline V gene data show CDR1 as ENHRY and CDR2 as SYGVKD. The CDR3 coding sequence is TGTGCCATCAGTGAGTCGGGATCGGGGGCCTACGAGCAGTACTTC. Encoded protein: CAISESGSGAYEQYF.

This clonotype was found many times. The rearrangement links TRBV10-3 to TRBJ2-3; the match to TRBD1 covers 9 bases. There are 14 residues in the CDR3. CDR1 is ENHRY and CDR2 is SYGVKD in the germline V gene. V dropped 6 bases and J dropped 5; count of bases not matched to a gene: 6. CDR3 DNA sequence: TGTGCCATCAGCCTCGGGACAGGGAAAGATACGCAGTATTTT. This gives the protein CAISLGTGKDTQYF.

This chain uses TRBV7-2 with TRBJ2-7; TRBD1 matches 9 bases. The CDR3 has 19 residues. Looked up from germline, CDR1 is SGHTA and CDR2 is FQGNSA. The trim removed 4 bases at V and 3 bases at J, leaving 19 bases unmatched. CDR3 in DNA: TGTGCCAGCAGCTCGGACTCCGGGACAGGGCCAACTTCCCTCTACGAGCAGTACTTC. It codes for CASSSDSGTGPTSLYEQYF.

This clonotype has only a few counts. The chain couples TRBV7-2 to TRBJ2-7; 9 bases agree with TRBD2. Per germline, CDR1 SGHTA and CDR2 FQGNSA. This CDR3 comprises 15 residues. The J segment lost 0 bases and the V segment lost 4 bases, leaving 4 bases of the junction unmatched. CDR3 sequence: CASSWDSGSSYEQYF. DNA of the CDR3: TGTGCCAGCAGCTGGGATAGCGGGAGCTCCTACGAGCAGTACTTC. The full variable domain, in which reference TRBV7-2 and TRBJ2-7 provide the parts outside the CDR3, is GAGVSQSPSNKVTEKGKDVELRCDPISGHTALYWYRQSLGQGLEFLIYFQGNSAPDKSGLPSDRFSAERTGGSVSTLTIQRTQQEDSAVYLCASSWDSGSSYEQYFGPGTRLTVT.

The rearrangement joins TRBV3-1 to TRBJ1-1, with D possibly matching TRBD1 (6 bases). The germline V and J ends were trimmed by 1 base and 8 bases, with 8 bases remaining between them. The CDR3 runs to 12 residues. From germline, CDR1 is LGHDT and CDR2 YNNKEL (reference sequence). The CDR3, as DNA: TGTGCCAGCAGCCAAGGAGACAGGGAAGCTTTCTTT. This codes for CASSQGDREAFF.

This clonotype was observed once. The CDR3 nucleotides read TGTGCCAGCAGCTTATCCCCGACTACTTCTAACTATGGCTACACCTTC. Translated, it gives CASSLSPTTSNYGYTF. The chain links TRBV7-3 to TRBJ1-2; D remains ambiguous. Between the trimmed V and J ends, which lost 2 bases and 0 bases, there was a span of 13 bases. The CDR3 loop spans 16 amino acids. Germline loops: CDR1 SGHTA, CDR2 FQGTGA. The variable domain in full, with the rest retrieved from reference TRBV7-3 and TRBJ1-2, is GAGVSQTPSNKVTEKGKYVELRCDPISGHTALYWYRQSLGQGPEFLIYFQGTGAADDSGLPNDRFFAVRPEGSVSTLKIQRTERGDSAVYLCASSLSPTTSNYGYTFGSGTRLTVV.